This T cell receptor (beta chain) was observed in a study of CD4 T cells in relation to SARS-CoV-2 and coronaviruses. Assay: immunoSEQ multiplex PCR; the TCRdb copy retains only in-frame clones and omits some. The sample carries around 35,000 clones, 70% to 90% recorded once. This CDR3 region has 19 residues. The J gene is TRBJ1-6, the V gene TRBV12-2. TRBV12-2 is marked as a pseudogene. The origin of this receptor is an adult with COVID-19. The sample comprised memory CD4+ T cells from PBMCs. CDR3 DNA sequence: TGTGCAAGTCGCTTATGGGGGGAGTGCGAACAGGTCGGGGATTCACCCCTCCACTTT. This codes for CASRLWGECEQVGDSPLHF.